The clone carrying this TCR beta chain appeared once. The V and J ends lost 0 bases and 6 bases, in that order; junction bases with no gene match: 4. Germline V lookup: CDR1 SEHNR, CDR2 FQNEAQ (reference sequence). The CDR3 spans 14 residues. These data are taken from a study of blood T cell repertoires in COVID-19. About the study: Whether acute or convalescent, the COVID-19 samples came from the United States, Italy and Spain. From T cells, B-cell-depleted T cells, or PBMCs came the material, which was cDNA or gDNA.

Libraries were prepared by immunoSEQ multiplex PCR; TCRdb keeps only in-frame clonotypes and omits some of them. This table holds some 120,000 clones, roughly nine tenths found once. The chain couples TRBV7-9 to TRBJ2-5; TRBD1 aligns across 7 bases. The sequence was collected from a man in his forties or fifties with active COVID-19. Material for sequencing was peripheral blood. CDR3 loop: CASSLALTGQTQYF. In DNA form, the CDR3 reads TGTGCCAGCAGCTTAGCGCTGACAGGGCAGACCCAGTACTTC. Looking up the rest from reference TRBV7-9 and TRBJ2-5 gives the full variable domain: DTGVSQNPRHKITKRGQNVTFRCDPISEHNRLYWYRQTLGQGPEFLTYFQNEAQLEKSRLLSDRFSAERPKGSFSTLEIQRTEQGDSAMYLCASSLALTGQTQYFGPGTRLLVL.